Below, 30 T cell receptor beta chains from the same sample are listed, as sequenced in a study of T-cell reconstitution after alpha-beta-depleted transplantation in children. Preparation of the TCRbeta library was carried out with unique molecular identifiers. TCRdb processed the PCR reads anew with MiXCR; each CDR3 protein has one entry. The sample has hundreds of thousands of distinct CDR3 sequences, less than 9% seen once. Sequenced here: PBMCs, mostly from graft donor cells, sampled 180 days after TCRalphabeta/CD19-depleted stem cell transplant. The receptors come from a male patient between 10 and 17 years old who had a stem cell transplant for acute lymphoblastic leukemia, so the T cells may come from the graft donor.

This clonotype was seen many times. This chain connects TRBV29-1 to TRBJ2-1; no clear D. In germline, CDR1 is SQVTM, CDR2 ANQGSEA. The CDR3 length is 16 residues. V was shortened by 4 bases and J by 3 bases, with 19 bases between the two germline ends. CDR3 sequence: CSVVPSGRPYYNEQFF. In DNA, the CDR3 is TGCAGCGTTGTGCCGTCTGGGCGGCCCTACTACAATGAGCAGTTCTTC.

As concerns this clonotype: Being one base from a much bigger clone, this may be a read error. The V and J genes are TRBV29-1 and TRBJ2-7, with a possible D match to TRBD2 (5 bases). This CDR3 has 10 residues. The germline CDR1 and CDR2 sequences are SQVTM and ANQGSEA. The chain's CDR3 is CSVYDYEQHF. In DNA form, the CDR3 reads TGCAGCGTTTACGACTACGAGCAGCACTTC.

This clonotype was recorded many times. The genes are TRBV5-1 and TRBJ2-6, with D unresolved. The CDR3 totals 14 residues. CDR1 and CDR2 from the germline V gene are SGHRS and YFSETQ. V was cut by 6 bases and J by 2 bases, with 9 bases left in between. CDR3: CASIPVPGANVLTF. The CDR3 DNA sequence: TGCGCCAGCATCCCGGTTCCTGGGGCCAACGTCCTGACTTTC.

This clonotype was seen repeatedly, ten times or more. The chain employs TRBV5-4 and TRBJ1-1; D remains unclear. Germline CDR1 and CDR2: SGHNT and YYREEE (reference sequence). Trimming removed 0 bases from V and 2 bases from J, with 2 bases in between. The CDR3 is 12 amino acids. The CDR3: CASSLDNTEAFF. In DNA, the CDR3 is TGTGCCAGCAGCTTGGATAACACTGAAGCTTTCTTT. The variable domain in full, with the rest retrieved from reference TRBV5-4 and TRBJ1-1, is ETGVTQSPTHLIKTRGQQVTLRCSSQSGHNTVSWYQQALGQGPQFIFQYYREEENGRGNFPPRFSGLQFPNYSSELNVNALELDDSALYLCASSLDNTEAFFGQGTRLTVV.

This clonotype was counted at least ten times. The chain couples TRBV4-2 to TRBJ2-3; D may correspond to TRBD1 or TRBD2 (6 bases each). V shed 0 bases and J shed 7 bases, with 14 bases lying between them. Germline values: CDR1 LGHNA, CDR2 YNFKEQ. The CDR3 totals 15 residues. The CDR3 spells CASSQEGGAGYTQYF. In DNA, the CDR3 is TGTGCCAGCAGCCAAGAAGGGGGAGCGGGCTATACGCAGTATTTT.

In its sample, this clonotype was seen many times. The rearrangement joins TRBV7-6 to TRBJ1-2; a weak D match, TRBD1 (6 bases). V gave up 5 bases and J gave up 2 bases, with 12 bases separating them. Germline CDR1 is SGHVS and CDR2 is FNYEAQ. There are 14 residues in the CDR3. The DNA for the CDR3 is TGTGCCAGCAGCCCAGGGGCGGGAAACTATGGCTACACCTTC. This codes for CASSPGAGNYGYTF.

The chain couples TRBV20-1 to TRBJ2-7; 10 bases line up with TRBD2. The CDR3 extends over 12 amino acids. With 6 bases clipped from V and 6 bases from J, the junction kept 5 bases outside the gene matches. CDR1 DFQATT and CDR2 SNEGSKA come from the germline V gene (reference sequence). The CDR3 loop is CSAPGLAAEQYF. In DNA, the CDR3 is TGCAGTGCCCCCGGACTAGCGGCCGAGCAGTACTTC.

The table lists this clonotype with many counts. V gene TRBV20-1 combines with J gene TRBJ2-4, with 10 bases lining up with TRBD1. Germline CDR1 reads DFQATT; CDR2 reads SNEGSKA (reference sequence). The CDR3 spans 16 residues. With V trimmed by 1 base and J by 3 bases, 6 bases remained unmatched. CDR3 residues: CSARGGTGVGKNIQYF. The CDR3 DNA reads TGCAGTGCTAGAGGCGGGACAGGGGTGGGCAAAAACATTCAGTACTTC.

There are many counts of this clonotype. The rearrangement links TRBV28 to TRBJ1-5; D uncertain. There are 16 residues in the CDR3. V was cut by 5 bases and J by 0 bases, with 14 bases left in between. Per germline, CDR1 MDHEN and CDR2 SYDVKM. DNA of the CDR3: TGTGCCAGCAGTCCATTAGGGCGTAGTAGCAATCAGCCCCAGCATTTT. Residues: CASSPLGRSSNQPQHF.

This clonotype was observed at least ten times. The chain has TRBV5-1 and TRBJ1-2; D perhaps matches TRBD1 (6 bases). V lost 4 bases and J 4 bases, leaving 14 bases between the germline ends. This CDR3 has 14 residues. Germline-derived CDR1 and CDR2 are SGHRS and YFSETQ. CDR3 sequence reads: CASSPETGFYGYTF. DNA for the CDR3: TGCGCCAGCAGCCCCGAAACAGGGTTCTATGGCTACACCTTC.

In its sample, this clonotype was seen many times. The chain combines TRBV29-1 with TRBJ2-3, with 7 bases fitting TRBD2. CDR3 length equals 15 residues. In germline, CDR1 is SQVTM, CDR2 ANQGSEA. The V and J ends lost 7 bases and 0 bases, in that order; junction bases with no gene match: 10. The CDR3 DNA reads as TGCAGCGCCTTGTTAGGCGGGGGTAGCACAGATACGCAGTATTTT. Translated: CSALLGGGSTDTQYF.

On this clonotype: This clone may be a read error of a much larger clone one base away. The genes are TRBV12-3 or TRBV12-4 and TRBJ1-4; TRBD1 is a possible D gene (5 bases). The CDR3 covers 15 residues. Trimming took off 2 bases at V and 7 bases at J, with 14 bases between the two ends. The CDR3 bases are TGTGCCAGCAGTTTAAGCGGGGGTGCAGGTGAAAAACTGTTTTTT. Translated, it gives CASSLSGGAGEKLFF.

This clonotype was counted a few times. The DNA for the CDR3 is TGTGCCAGCAGCAAATCCCTGGGTGGAAGCCAAGAGACCCAGTACTTC. This translates into CASSKSLGGSQETQYF. The genes are TRBV21-1 and TRBJ2-5; no check of the table's D call, TRBD1, against the DNA was made. TRBV21-1 is a pseudogene. This CDR3 has 16 residues.

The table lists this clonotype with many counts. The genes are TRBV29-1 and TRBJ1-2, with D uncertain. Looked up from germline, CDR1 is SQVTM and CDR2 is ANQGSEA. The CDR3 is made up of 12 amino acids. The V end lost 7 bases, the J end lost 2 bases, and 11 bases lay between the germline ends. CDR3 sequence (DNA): TGCAGCGCCCAAGAGGGCAACTATGGCTACACCTTC. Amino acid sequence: CSAQEGNYGYTF.

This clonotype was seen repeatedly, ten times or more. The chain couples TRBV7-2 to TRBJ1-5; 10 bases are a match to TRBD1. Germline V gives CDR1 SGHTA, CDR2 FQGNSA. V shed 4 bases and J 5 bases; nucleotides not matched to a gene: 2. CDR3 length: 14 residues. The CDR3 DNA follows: TGTGCCAGCAGCTCCGACAGGGGGCATCAGCCCCAGCATTTT. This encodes CASSSDRGHQPQHF. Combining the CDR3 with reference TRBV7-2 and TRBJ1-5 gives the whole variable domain GAGVSQSPSNKVTEKGKDVELRCDPISGHTALYWYRQSLGQGLEFLIYFQGNSAPDKSGLPSDRFSAERTGGSVSTLTIQRTQQEDSAVYLCASSSDRGHQPQHFGDGTRLSIL.

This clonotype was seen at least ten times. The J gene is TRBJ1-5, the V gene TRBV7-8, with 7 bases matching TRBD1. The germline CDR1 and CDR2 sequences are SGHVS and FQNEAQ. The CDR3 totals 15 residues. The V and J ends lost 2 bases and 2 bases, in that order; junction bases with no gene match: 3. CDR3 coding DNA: TGTGCCAGCAGCTTAAGAGACAGGGGCAATCAGCCCCAGCATTTT. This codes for CASSLRDRGNQPQHF. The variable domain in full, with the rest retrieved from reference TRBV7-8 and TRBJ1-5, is GAGVSQSPRYKVAKRGQDVALRCDPISGHVSLFWYQQALGQGPEFLTYFQNEAQLDKSGLPSDRFFAERPEGSVSTLKIQRTQQEDSAVYLCASSLRDRGNQPQHFGDGTRLSIL.

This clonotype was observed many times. Written as DNA, the CDR3 is TGTGCCAGCACCCGAGAGGAAAGGGGCACCGGGGAGCTGTTTTTT. The encoded protein is CASTREERGTGELFF. The chain links TRBV6-1 to TRBJ2-2, with D possibly matching TRBD1 (5 bases). The CDR3 consists of 15 residues. V lost 7 bases to trimming and J lost 4 bases, with 16 bases between them. Germline CDR1 is MNHNS and CDR2 is SASEGT.

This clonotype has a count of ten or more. This chain's CDR3 is CSVAAGGAIETQYF. The CDR3 DNA follows: TGCAGCGTTGCTGCAGGGGGGGCTATAGAGACCCAGTACTTC. This sequence joins TRBV29-1 and TRBJ2-5; TRBD1 or TRBD2 may be the D gene (7 bases each). This CDR3 has 14 amino acids. Germline V gives CDR1 SQVTM, CDR2 ANQGSEA. V lost 4 bases to trimming and J lost 4 bases, with 16 bases between them.

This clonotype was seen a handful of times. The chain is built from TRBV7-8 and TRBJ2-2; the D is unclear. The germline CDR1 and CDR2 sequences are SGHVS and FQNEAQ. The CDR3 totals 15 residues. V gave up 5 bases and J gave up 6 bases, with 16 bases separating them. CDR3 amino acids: CASSPWVNPAGELFF. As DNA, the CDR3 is TGTGCCAGCAGCCCCTGGGTAAACCCCGCCGGGGAGCTGTTTTTT. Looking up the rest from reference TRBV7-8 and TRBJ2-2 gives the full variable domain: GAGVSQSPRYKVAKRGQDVALRCDPISGHVSLFWYQQALGQGPEFLTYFQNEAQLDKSGLPSDRFFAERPEGSVSTLKIQRTQQEDSAVYLCASSPWVNPAGELFFGEGSRLTVL.

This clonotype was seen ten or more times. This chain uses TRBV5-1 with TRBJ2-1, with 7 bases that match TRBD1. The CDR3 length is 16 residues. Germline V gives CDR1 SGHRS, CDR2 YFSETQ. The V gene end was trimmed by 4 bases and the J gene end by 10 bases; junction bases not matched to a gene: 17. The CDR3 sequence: CASSLTRDRPYGEQFF. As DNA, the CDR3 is TGCGCCAGCAGCCTAACCCGGGACAGACCTTACGGGGAGCAGTTCTTC.

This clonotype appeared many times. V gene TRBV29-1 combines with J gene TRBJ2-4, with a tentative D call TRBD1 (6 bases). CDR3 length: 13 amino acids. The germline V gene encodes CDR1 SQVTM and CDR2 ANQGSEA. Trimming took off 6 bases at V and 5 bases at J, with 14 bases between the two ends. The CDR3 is CSVRDKVQNIQYF. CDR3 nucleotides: TGCAGCGTCCGGGACAAGGTTCAAAACATTCAGTACTTC.

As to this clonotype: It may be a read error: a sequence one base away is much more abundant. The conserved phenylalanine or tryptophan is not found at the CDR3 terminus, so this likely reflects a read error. The CDR3 bases are TGTGCCAGCAGCTCTCTGCGGGACGGCAAAAACATTCAGTACTCC. This encodes CASSSLRDGKNIQYS. The J gene is TRBJ2-4, the V gene TRBV7-9; tentatively, D is TRBD2 (6 bases). The CDR3 is made up of 15 amino acids. Germline CDR1 and CDR2: SEHNR and FQNEAQ (reference sequence). V gave up 4 bases and J gave up 3 bases, with 13 bases separating them.

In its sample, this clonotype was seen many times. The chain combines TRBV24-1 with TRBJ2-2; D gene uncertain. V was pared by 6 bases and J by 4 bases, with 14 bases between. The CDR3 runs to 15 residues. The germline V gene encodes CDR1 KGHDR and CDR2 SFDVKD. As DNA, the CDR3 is TGTGCCACCAGTCGCAGACACGGTTCCACCGGGGAGCTGTTTTTT. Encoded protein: CATSRRHGSTGELFF.

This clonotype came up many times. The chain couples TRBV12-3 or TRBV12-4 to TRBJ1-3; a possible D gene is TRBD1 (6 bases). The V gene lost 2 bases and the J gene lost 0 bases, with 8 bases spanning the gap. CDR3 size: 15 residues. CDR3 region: CASSLSRGSGNTIYF. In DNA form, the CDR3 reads TGTGCCAGCAGTTTAAGCAGGGGCTCTGGAAACACCATATATTTT.

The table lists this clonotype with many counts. For the CDR3, the DNA is TGTGCCAGCTCACCCCCCGGGACAAGGACAACCGGGGAGCTGTTTTTT. Protein product: CASSPPGTRTTGELFF. This chain links TRBV18 with TRBJ2-2; tentatively, D is TRBD1 (6 bases). CDR3 length: 16 amino acids. V shed 3 bases and J shed 5 bases, with 16 bases lying between them. Germline values: CDR1 KGHSH, CDR2 LQKENI.

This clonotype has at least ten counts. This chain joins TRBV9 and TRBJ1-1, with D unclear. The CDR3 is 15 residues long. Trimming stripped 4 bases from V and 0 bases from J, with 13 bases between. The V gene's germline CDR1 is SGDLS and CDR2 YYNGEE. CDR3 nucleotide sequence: TGTGCCAGCAGCCCCCTGGAGCAGATGAACACTGAAGCTTTCTTT. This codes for CASSPLEQMNTEAFF.

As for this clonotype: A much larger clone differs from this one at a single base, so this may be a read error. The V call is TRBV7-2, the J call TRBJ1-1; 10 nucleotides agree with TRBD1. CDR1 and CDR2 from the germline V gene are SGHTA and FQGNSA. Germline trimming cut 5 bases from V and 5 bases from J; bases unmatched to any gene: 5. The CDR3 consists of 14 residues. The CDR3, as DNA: TGTGCCAGCAGCATGGACAGGGGGAGGACTGAAGCTTTCTTT. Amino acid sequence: CASSMDRGRTEAFF.

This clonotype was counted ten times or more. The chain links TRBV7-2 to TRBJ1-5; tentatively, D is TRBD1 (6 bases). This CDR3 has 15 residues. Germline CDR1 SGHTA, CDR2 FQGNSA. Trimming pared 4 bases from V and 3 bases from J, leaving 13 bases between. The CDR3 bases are TGTGCCAGCAGCTCACAGACAGGACCCAATCAGCCCCAGCATTTT. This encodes CASSSQTGPNQPQHF.

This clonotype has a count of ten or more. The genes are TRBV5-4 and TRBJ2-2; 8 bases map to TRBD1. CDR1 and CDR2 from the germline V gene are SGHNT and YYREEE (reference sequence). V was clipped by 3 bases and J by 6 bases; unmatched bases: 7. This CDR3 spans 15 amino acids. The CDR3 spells CASSSDRGGPGELFF. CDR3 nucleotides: TGTGCCAGCAGCTCAGACAGGGGAGGACCCGGGGAGCTGTTTTTT. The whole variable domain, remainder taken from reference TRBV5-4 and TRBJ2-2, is ETGVTQSPTHLIKTRGQQVTLRCSSQSGHNTVSWYQQALGQGPQFIFQYYREEENGRGNFPPRFSGLQFPNYSSELNVNALELDDSALYLCASSSDRGGPGELFFGEGSRLTVL.

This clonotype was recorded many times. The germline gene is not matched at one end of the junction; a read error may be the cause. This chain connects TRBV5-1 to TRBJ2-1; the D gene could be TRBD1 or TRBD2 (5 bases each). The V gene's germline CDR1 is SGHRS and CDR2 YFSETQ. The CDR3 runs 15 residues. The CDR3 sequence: CASSVRTFDYTEQFF. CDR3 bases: TGCGCCAGCTCCGTCAGGACATTCGACTACACTGAGCAGTTCTTC.